The sequence of this T cell receptor beta chain was determined in a study of blood T cell repertoires in COVID-19. At the level of the study: Collection of acute and convalescent COVID-19 samples took place in the United States, Italy and Spain. From T cells, B-cell-depleted T cells, or PBMCs came the material, which was cDNA or gDNA.

Per the original data handling: The assay estimated nucleated cells by amplifying reference gene primers. Data came from immunoSEQ multiplex PCR; TCRdb stores just in-frame clones and leaves some out. Clone size and the V and J calls come from that table; the DNA yielded D and trimming. Altogether about 42,000 clones are present, 70% to 90% being singletons, with the ten largest covering over 45%. The specimen sequenced was peripheral blood. The clonotype originates from a man in his 70s with acute or convalescent COVID-19.

The CDR3 nucleotides are TGTGCCAGCAGTTACCCCGGACTAGCTAGCACAGATACGCAGTATTTT. Its translation: CASSYPGLASTDTQYF. V and J are TRBV6-2 or TRBV6-3 and TRBJ2-3; 8 bases match TRBD2. Germline CDR1 reads MNHEY; CDR2 reads SVGEGT. The CDR3 sequence is 16 residues long. With 2 bases clipped from V and 0 bases from J, the junction kept 4 bases outside the gene matches.